The clone carrying this T cell receptor beta chain has more than one count but fewer than ten. The antigen remains undetermined. The entry originates in a study of T cell repertoires in cytomegalovirus infection. TCRdb independently ran MiXCR on the reads; one entry per CDR3 protein. Here the sample spans about 130,000 distinct CDR3 sequences, roughly a third being singletons. This TCR came from a human donor in good health (CMV status not recorded). Some clones in this sample may be carry-over from other donors' samples. Material: CD8+ T cells from cultured PBMCs, obtained from culture after CMV antigen stimulation.

The CDR3 loop reads CASSRPGGGANVLTF. CDR3 DNA sequence: TGTGCCAGCAGCCGCCCAGGTGGTGGGGCCAACGTCCTGACTTTC. This rearrangement joins TRBV5-6 to TRBJ2-6, with D unclear. This CDR3 region has 15 residues. V was shortened by 4 bases and J by 3 bases, with 11 bases between the two germline ends. The germline gives CDR1 SGHDT, CDR2 YYEEEE. Variable domain in full (rest from reference TRBV5-6 and TRBJ2-6): DAGVTQSPTHLIKTRGQQVTLRCSPKSGHDTVSWYQQALGQGPQFIFQYYEEEERQRGNFPDRFSGHQFPNYSSELNVNALLLGDSALYLCASSRPGGGANVLTFGAGSRLTVL.